These 25 T cell receptor beta chains share one sample of origin, sequenced in a study of blood T cell repertoires in COVID-19. Some clones are missing from TCRdb's copy, which holds only in-frame ones; the method was immunoSEQ multiplex PCR. The sample contains more than 200,000 clones, just over 85% of which appear only once. Sequenced material: peripheral blood. The receptors originated from a man at least 80 years old with acute or convalescent COVID-19.

The rearrangement uses TRBV3-1 (or the pseudogene TRBV3-2) and TRBJ2-7, with 7 bases aligning to TRBD2. Trimming removed 5 bases from V and 6 bases from J; junction bases left unmatched: 4. Germline V gene lookup returns CDR1 LGHDT and CDR2 YNNKEL (reference sequence). The CDR3 has 12 amino acids. The CDR3 DNA sequence: TGTGCCAGCAGCATGACTAGCCGCGAGCAGTACTTC. This sequence encodes CASSMTSREQYF.

This sequence joins TRBV21-1 and TRBJ2-1; the table's D call, TRBD2, has no DNA check behind it. TRBV21-1 constitutes a pseudogene. The CDR3 extends over 17 amino acids. The CDR3 region is CASSKPLAGNSYNEQFF. Written as DNA, the CDR3 is TGTGCCAGCAGCAAACCCCTAGCGGGAAACTCCTACAATGAGCAGTTCTTC.

This chain links TRBV5-1 with TRBJ2-7; 9 bases map to TRBD1. Germline V gives CDR1 SGHRS, CDR2 YFSETQ. The CDR3 spans 14 residues. Trimming removed 4 bases from V and 2 bases from J; junction bases left unmatched: 4. CDR3 bases: TGCGCCAGCAGCCCCCGGGACAGGGCCTACGAGCAGTACGTC. Protein: CASSPRDRAYEQYV.

The rearrangement links TRBV29-1 to TRBJ2-2; 12 bases fit TRBD2. V lost 0 bases, J lost 6 bases, and 11 bases stayed unmatched. This CDR3 is built from 18 residues. Per germline, CDR1 SQVTM and CDR2 ANQGSEA. CDR3 nucleotide sequence: TGCAGCGTTGAAGATTCGGCTAGCGGGAGGGCAACGGCCGGGGAGCTGTTTTTT. The encoded protein is CSVEDSASGRATAGELFF.

This clone was seen only once. V and J are TRBV7-9 and TRBJ2-2, with D possibly matching TRBD2 (5 bases). This CDR3 has 13 residues. V lost 4 bases, J lost 7 bases, and 10 bases lay in between. Germline CDR1 and CDR2: SEHNR and FQNEAQ (reference sequence). This CDR3 reads CASSWGGGGELFF. The CDR3 bases are TGTGCCAGCAGCTGGGGTGGAGGCGGGGAGCTGTTTTTT.

The chain uses TRBV24-1 and TRBJ1-2, with TRBD1 identical over 8 bases. The CDR3 runs to 14 residues. Per germline, CDR1 KGHDR and CDR2 SFDVKD. Trimming at V came to 1 base and at J to 9 bases, leaving 6 bases not matched to a gene. For the CDR3, the DNA is TGTGCCACCAGTGATTTTTCAGGGGGCCCTCGCTACACCTTC. Translated, it gives CATSDFSGGPRYTF.

V gene TRBV19 combines with J gene TRBJ1-5; D unresolved. CDR3 size: 15 residues. Per the germline V gene, CDR1 is LNHDA and CDR2 is SQIVND (reference sequence). With 4 bases removed from V and 1 base from J, the gap between germline ends came to 11 bases. In nucleotides, the CDR3 is TGTGCCAGTAGTACGGCGGGTATCAGCAATCAGCCCCAGCATTTT. Amino acids: CASSTAGISNQPQHF. The entire variable domain, with the rest obtained from reference TRBV19 and TRBJ1-5, is as follows: DGGITQSPKYLFRKEGQNVTLSCEQNLNHDAMYWYRQDPGQGLRLIYYSQIVNDFQKGDIAEGYSVSREKKESFPLTVTSAQKNPTAFYLCASSTAGISNQPQHFGDGTRLSIL.

The chain has TRBV7-9 and TRBJ2-3; D uncertain. The germline V and J ends were trimmed by 8 bases and 3 bases, with 15 bases remaining between them. Per the germline V gene, CDR1 is SEHNR and CDR2 is FQNEAQ (reference sequence). The length of the CDR3 is 14 residues. The DNA of the CDR3 is TGTGCCAGCTCAGGTACCCTAATGACAGATACGCAGTATTTT. Encoded protein: CASSGTLMTDTQYF.

This clone was found a few times. This chain joins TRBV6-1 and TRBJ1-2; the D gene is possibly TRBD1 (6 bases). The CDR3 is 16 residues long. Germline assignment: CDR1 MNHNS and CDR2 SASEGT. Trimming removed 0 bases from V and 4 bases from J, with 15 bases in between. The CDR3 here is CASSEALTGYIYGYTF. The CDR3 DNA follows: TGTGCCAGCAGTGAAGCGCTGACAGGCTACATCTATGGCTACACCTTC.

The chain recombines TRBV7-8 with TRBJ1-4; TRBD1 matches at 7 bases. CDR1 is SGHVS and CDR2 is FQNEAQ in the germline V gene. The CDR3 consists of 23 residues. V shed 5 bases, J shed 2 bases, and the junction held 29 bases outside the gene matches. This CDR3 reads CASSPPRDSPLQPVRVTNEKLFF. Here the CDR3 DNA reads TGTGCCAGCAGCCCACCCCGGGACAGCCCGCTTCAACCGGTAAGGGTTACTAATGAAAAACTGTTTTTT.

The chain couples TRBV30 to TRBJ1-6; D is possibly TRBD1 (5 bases). Trimming stripped 1 base from V and 0 bases from J, with 13 bases between. The CDR3 consists of 17 residues. Germline loops: CDR1 GTSNPN, CDR2 SVGIG (reference sequence). The CDR3 reads CAWSAWGEGSYNSPLHF. DNA of the CDR3: TGTGCCTGGAGTGCGTGGGGGGAGGGCTCCTATAATTCACCCCTCCACTTT. The full variable domain, in which reference TRBV30 and TRBJ1-6 provide the parts outside the CDR3, is SQTIHQWPATLVQPVGSPLSLECTVEGTSNPNLYWYRQAAGRGLQLLFYSVGIGQISSEVPQNLSASRPQDRQFILSSKKLLLSDSGFYLCAWSAWGEGSYNSPLHFGNGTRLTVT.

The rearrangement uses TRBV7-2 and TRBJ1-3; possible D gene TRBD1, 5 bases. Germline loops: CDR1 SGHTA, CDR2 FQGNSA. Trimming cost V 2 bases and J 4 bases, with 12 bases left between them. The CDR3 spans 15 residues. The CDR3 sequence is CASSLLDRGGNTIYF. The CDR3 DNA reads as TGTGCCAGCAGCTTACTGGATAGGGGAGGAAACACCATATATTTT.

This clone appeared once. The chain uses TRBV5-1 and TRBJ2-1; D may be TRBD2 (6 bases). Per the germline V gene, CDR1 is SGHRS and CDR2 is YFSETQ. Trimming removed 6 bases from V and 0 bases from J, with 16 bases in between. The CDR3 is 16 amino acids. The CDR3 reads CASIPGGTSSYNEQFF. For the CDR3, the DNA is TGCGCCAGCATCCCCGGGGGTACGAGCTCCTACAATGAGCAGTTCTTC.

CDR3 nucleotides: TGTGCCAGCTCACCACCGAGAGTGAGCGGAAAATACCAAGAGACCCAGTACTTC. This gives the protein CASSPPRVSGKYQETQYF. This chain uses TRBV18 with TRBJ2-5; the D gene is possibly TRBD2 (5 bases). Trimming left V 0 bases short and J 0 bases short, with 17 bases between. CDR1 and CDR2 (germline): KGHSH, LQKENI. The length of the CDR3 is 18 residues.

DNA of the CDR3: TGTGCCAGCAGCCGGGACAGGGTGAAACTGTTTTTT. It is translated as CASSRDRVKLFF. The chain recombines TRBV11-2 with TRBJ1-4, with 9 bases that match TRBD1. Looked up from germline, CDR1 is SGHAT and CDR2 is FQNNGV. J was trimmed by 11 bases and V by 5 bases; bases with no gene match: 3. CDR3 length equals 12 residues. Supplemented by reference TRBV11-2 and TRBJ1-4, the full variable domain reads EAGVAQSPRYKIIEKRQSVAFWCNPISGHATLYWYQQILGQGPKLLIQFQNNGVVDDSQLPKDRFSAERLKGVDSTLKIQPAKLEDSAVYLCASSRDRVKLFFGSGTQLSVL.

The V and J genes are TRBV7-9 and TRBJ2-1; D unclear. Germline CDR1 and CDR2: SEHNR and FQNEAQ (reference sequence). V was trimmed by 0 bases and J by 6 bases, leaving 9 bases between them. The CDR3 runs 14 residues. CDR3 nucleotides: TGTGCCAGCAGCTTAGCGACAAGCATCAATGAGCAGTTCTTC. Encoded protein: CASSLATSINEQFF.

This clone appeared once. CDR3 loop: CASSFDYGYTF. The DNA of the CDR3 is TGTGCCAGCAGCTTCGACTATGGCTACACCTTC. V and J are TRBV7-9 and TRBJ1-2; D call uncertain. The CDR3 is 11 residues long. The germline CDR1 and CDR2 sequences are SEHNR and FQNEAQ (reference sequence). Trimming cost V 3 bases and J 3 bases, with 2 bases left between them.

This chain connects TRBV5-1 to TRBJ1-1; D unclear. V was shortened by 1 base and J by 7 bases, with 11 bases between the two germline ends. Germline V gene lookup returns CDR1 SGHRS and CDR2 YFSETQ. The CDR3 has 13 amino acids. The CDR3 is CASSLLPGNEAFF. The CDR3 bases are TGCGCCAGCAGCTTGCTTCCCGGGAATGAAGCTTTCTTT.

V usage is TRBV18 and J usage is TRBJ1-4; 7 bases align to TRBD1. This CDR3 region has 16 residues. Germline-derived CDR1 and CDR2 are KGHSH and LQKENI. The trim removed 6 bases at V and 3 bases at J, leaving 10 bases unmatched. The CDR3 protein is CASSPALRGSNEKLFF. The CDR3 DNA reads TGTGCCAGCTCGCCCGCCCTCAGGGGGTCTAATGAAAAACTGTTTTTT.

The chain's CDR3 is CASSRRTGLNYGYTF. CDR3 sequence (DNA): TGTGCCAGCAGCCGCAGGACAGGGCTCAACTATGGCTACACCTTC. This chain links TRBV13 with TRBJ1-2, with 8 bases lining up with TRBD1. Trimming at V came to 5 bases and at J to 2 bases, leaving 7 bases not matched to a gene. Germline V lookup: CDR1 PRHDT, CDR2 FYEKMQ (reference sequence). The CDR3 extends over 15 amino acids.

The rearrangement links TRBV7-8 to TRBJ2-7, with 12 bases lining up with TRBD1. The ends lost 5 bases at V and 6 bases at J; junction bases unmatched: 8. This CDR3 spans 15 amino acids. The V gene's germline CDR1 is SGHVS and CDR2 FQNEAQ. CDR3 sequence reads: CASSPLPGQGAEQYF. The CDR3 nucleotides read TGTGCCAGCAGCCCTTTGCCGGGACAGGGGGCCGAGCAGTACTTC.

This chain uses TRBV28 with TRBJ1-3; 7 bases are shared with TRBD1. Germline loops: CDR1 MDHEN, CDR2 SYDVKM. Trimming cost V 1 base and J 4 bases; bases outside gene matches: 7. The length of the CDR3 is 16 residues. The CDR3 loop is CASSLYPDRMGNTIYF. Here the CDR3 DNA reads TGTGCCAGCAGTTTATACCCGGACAGGATGGGAAACACCATATATTTT.

The chain links TRBV18 to TRBJ2-2, with D possibly matching TRBD1 (6 bases). This CDR3 has 17 amino acids. Trimming removed 1 base from V and 0 bases from J, with 12 bases in between. Germline CDR1 KGHSH, CDR2 LQKENI. The CDR3 loop is CASSPRNRAANTGELFF. The CDR3 nucleotides read TGTGCCAGCTCACCACGGAACAGGGCGGCGAACACCGGGGAGCTGTTTTTT.

The chain combines TRBV6-5 with TRBJ2-7; 8 nucleotides align to TRBD1. The germline gives CDR1 MNHEY, CDR2 SVGAGI. CDR3 size: 14 residues. The ends lost 7 bases at V and 9 bases at J; junction bases unmatched: 14. CDR3 region: CASTERQGLTRQYF. The CDR3 DNA reads as TGTGCCAGCACCGAAAGACAGGGGCTTACGAGGCAGTACTTC.

The chain recombines TRBV12-3 or TRBV12-4 with TRBJ2-5, with D tentatively TRBD1 (6 bases). Between the trimmed V and J ends, which lost 6 bases and 7 bases, there was a span of 12 bases. The CDR3 runs 12 residues. CDR3 coding DNA: TGTGCCAGCAGCCTAGGACAGACGACCCAGTACTTC. Residues: CASSLGQTTQYF.